The T cell receptor (beta chain) under discussion was sequenced for a study of shared clonotypes between healthy human individuals. Produced via immunoSEQ multiplex PCR; TCRdb's table is partial and in-frame only. The sample carries around 700,000 clones, under 95% recorded once. This clone has a single count. In the naive CD8 group, cells lacked CD45RO and were positively selected for CCR7, so terminally differentiated effector memory CD45RA+ cells were left out. The junction had 17 bases not matched to a gene; V was cut back by 7 bases and J by 6 bases. Germline CDR1 reads SGHRS; CDR2 reads YFSETQ. This CDR3 is 17 amino acids long.

This sequence originates from a man aged 25 to 40 in good health. The V gene is TRBV5-1, the J gene TRBJ2-1, with 9 positions matching TRBD2. Specimen: naive CD8+ T cells sorted from blood. This CDR3 reads CASLSYIAGVVANEQFF. The DNA of the CDR3 is TGCGCCAGCCTTAGTTATATAGCGGGAGTTGTAGCCAATGAGCAGTTCTTC.